Following are 21 T cell receptor beta chains from one sample sequenced in a study of cytomegalovirus exposure and HLA in healthy donors. A multiplex PCR was run with 60 Vbeta primers and 13 Jbeta primers. TCRdb's table, derived via immunoSEQ multiplex PCR, lists solely in-frame clones and lacks some. In the table there are over 150,000 clones, around 75% of which are singletons. The sequenced material came from PBMCs. The receptors stem from a woman aged 30 to 39 in good health and CMV-seropositive.

V usage is TRBV28 and J usage is TRBJ1-2; 7 positions match TRBD1. Germline V gene data show CDR1 as MDHEN and CDR2 as SYDVKM. The CDR3 contains 19 residues. With V trimmed by 6 bases and J by 3 bases, 22 bases remained unmatched. The CDR3 DNA sequence: TGTGCCAGCAGCCCTTATTGGGAAGACAGGGCCCGGGGAGACTATGGCTACACCTTC. Protein product: CASSPYWEDRARGDYGYTF.

The chain joins TRBV5-1 to TRBJ1-2; D remains ambiguous. Trimming removed 1 base from V and 2 bases from J, with 9 bases in between. In germline, CDR1 is SGHRS, CDR2 YFSETQ. CDR3 length: 14 residues. The CDR3 region is CASSLRSVNYGYTF. CDR3 DNA: TGCGCCAGCAGCTTGCGATCAGTCAACTATGGCTACACCTTC.

The chain couples TRBV5-1 to TRBJ2-1; TRBD2 matches 10 bases. With V trimmed by 0 bases and J by 1 base, 4 bases remained unmatched. Germline lookup yields CDR1 SGHRS and CDR2 YFSETQ. The CDR3 loop spans 17 amino acids. The CDR3 DNA sequence: TGCGCCAGCAGCTTGGCGGCTAGCGGGAGATCCTACAATGAGCAGTTCTTC. Translating gives CASSLAASGRSYNEQFF. Combining the CDR3 with reference TRBV5-1 and TRBJ2-1 gives the whole variable domain KAGVTQTPRYLIKTRGQQVTLSCSPISGHRSVSWYQQTPGQGLQFLFEYFSETQRNKGNFPGRFSGRQFSNSRSEMNVSTLELGDSALYLCASSLAASGRSYNEQFFGPGTRLTVL.

The chain carries TRBV29-1 and TRBJ2-5, with TRBD2 identical over 10 bases. The J call may be wrong; the DNA end is better matched by TRBJ2-7. The CDR3 is 17 amino acids. Germline lookup yields CDR1 SQVTM and CDR2 ANQGSEA. For the CDR3, the DNA is TGCAGCGTTGAAGATCGGGGTGGGACTAGCGCTACCTACGAGCAGTACTTC. Amino acid sequence: CSVEDRGGTSATYEQYF.

The chain joins TRBV4-2 to TRBJ2-1; D is uncertain. This CDR3 is 12 amino acids long. Trimming cost V 6 bases and J 6 bases, with 9 bases left between them. The germline gives CDR1 LGHNA, CDR2 YNFKEQ. In DNA, the CDR3 is TGTGCCAGCAGGACGCCGGGCAATGAGCAGTTCTTC. The encoded protein is CASRTPGNEQFF.

The chain uses TRBV7-9 and TRBJ1-2; 7 bases match TRBD1. Germline assignment: CDR1 SEHNR and CDR2 FQNEAQ (reference sequence). There are 16 residues in the CDR3. The V segment lost 5 bases and the J segment 1 base; nucleotides outside the gene matches: 10. CDR3 in DNA: TGTGCCAGCAGCCAAGGAGGGACAGTGGGTAACTATGGCTACACCTTC. Residues: CASSQGGTVGNYGYTF.

V and J are TRBV9 and TRBJ2-2; 12 bases map to TRBD2. The V segment lost 0 bases and the J segment 3 bases; nucleotides outside the gene matches: 9. The CDR3 runs 19 residues. The germline CDR1 and CDR2 sequences are SGDLS and YYNGEE. CDR3 in DNA: TGTGCCAGCAGCGTAGTTGGGGGATGGACTAGCGGGGACACCGGGGAGCTGTTTTTT. It translates to CASSVVGGWTSGDTGELFF.

The chain combines TRBV9 with TRBJ1-1; D call uncertain. CDR1 and CDR2 (germline): SGDLS, YYNGEE. The CDR3 consists of 14 residues. V gave up 3 bases and J gave up 0 bases, with 9 bases separating them. The CDR3 here is CASSGEGMNTEAFF. DNA for the CDR3: TGTGCCAGCAGCGGAGAGGGTATGAACACTGAAGCTTTCTTT. The entire variable domain, with the rest obtained from reference TRBV9 and TRBJ1-1, is as follows: DSGVTQTPKHLITATGQRVTLRCSPRSGDLSVYWYQQSLDQGLQFLIQYYNGEERAKGNILERFSAQQFPDLHSELNLSSLELGDSALYFCASSGEGMNTEAFFGQGTRLTVV.

V gene TRBV5-4 combines with J gene TRBJ1-2; TRBD1 might be the D (6 bases). The germline V and J ends were trimmed by 0 bases and 2 bases, with 11 bases remaining between them. The CDR3 is made up of 15 amino acids. Germline CDR1 reads SGHNT; CDR2 reads YYREEE (reference sequence). The CDR3 sequence: CASSLGGGPNYGYTF. For the CDR3, the DNA is TGTGCCAGCAGCTTGGGGGGGGGCCCCAACTATGGCTACACCTTC.

Comment on this clone: Relative to the germline gene, one junction end is altered; a read error may explain this. The rearrangement links TRBV6-1 to TRBJ2-5; 11 bases agree with TRBD2. The DNA end is a closer match to TRBJ2-7, so the J assignment may be wrong. The CDR3 totals 16 residues. Germline V CDR1 and CDR2: MNHNS, SASEGT. CDR3 DNA sequence: TGTGCCAGCAGCGAAGGTGTTCTAGCGGGAGGCCACGAGCAGTACTTC. Residues: CASSEGVLAGGHEQYF.

The rearrangement links TRBV6-6 to TRBJ2-1, with 13 bases that match TRBD2. The V and J ends lost 5 bases and 6 bases, in that order; junction bases with no gene match: 4. Germline CDR1 reads MNHNY; CDR2 reads SVGAGI (reference sequence). The CDR3 is made up of 15 amino acids. CDR3 DNA sequence: TGTGCCAGCAGTACTAGCGGGAGGGCCTTCAATGAGCAGTTCTTC. This encodes CASSTSGRAFNEQFF.

A few counts support this clone. This sequence joins TRBV10-3 and TRBJ2-7, with D possibly matching TRBD1 (5 bases). The CDR3 contains 15 residues. The germline gives CDR1 ENHRY, CDR2 SYGVKD. The ends were cut back, 0 bases at V and 4 bases at J, with 13 bases in the middle. The CDR3: CAISESQGALYEQYF. CDR3 sequence (DNA): TGTGCCATCAGTGAGTCGCAAGGGGCCCTTTACGAGCAGTACTTC.

The sample holds a few counts of this clone. One end of the junction is discordant with germline, which a read error may explain. The chain uses TRBV2 and TRBJ1-1, with D hard to call. The CDR3 length is 11 residues. Germline-derived CDR1 and CDR2 are SNHLY and FYNNEI. The CDR3: CASSEASPRVF. The DNA for the CDR3 is TGTGCCAGCAGTGAAGCGAGCCCCCGGGTGTTT.

The gene calls are TRBV19 and TRBJ2-5; D unresolved. V was pared by 3 bases and J by 2 bases, with 7 bases between. The CDR3 sequence is 13 residues long. The germline gives CDR1 LNHDA, CDR2 SQIVND (reference sequence). The CDR3 coding sequence is TGTGCCAGTAGTATGAAAGCGCAAGAGACCCAGTACTTC. Translating gives CASSMKAQETQYF.

In its sample, this clone was seen a few times. The rearrangement uses TRBV13 and TRBJ2-7, with 13 nucleotides matching TRBD2. V lost 3 bases, J lost 5 bases, and 13 bases stayed unmatched. Germline loops: CDR1 PRHDT, CDR2 FYEKMQ (reference sequence). This CDR3 comprises 18 residues. The CDR3 is CASSFLGSGTSGTHEQYF. The CDR3 nucleotides are TGTGCCAGCAGCTTTTTAGGGTCCGGGACTAGCGGGACCCACGAGCAGTACTTC.

This chain uses TRBV5-1 with TRBJ2-2; 10 nucleotides align to TRBD2. V lost 5 bases and J lost 6; bases outside the gene matches: 7. The CDR3 has 15 residues. Germline-derived CDR1 and CDR2 are SGHRS and YFSETQ. DNA of the CDR3: TGCGCCAGCAGTCTCCTAGCGGGAGCCGCCGGGGAGCTGTTTTTT. Translating it yields CASSLLAGAAGELFF. The full variable domain, with the rest looked up from reference TRBV5-1 and TRBJ2-2, is KAGVTQTPRYLIKTRGQQVTLSCSPISGHRSVSWYQQTPGQGLQFLFEYFSETQRNKGNFPGRFSGRQFSNSRSEMNVSTLELGDSALYLCASSLLAGAAGELFFGEGSRLTVL.

This clone has more than one count but fewer than ten. The chain combines TRBV4-1 with TRBJ2-7; TRBD1 might be the D (6 bases). Per the germline V gene, CDR1 is MGHRA and CDR2 is YSYEKL. V lost 10 bases, J lost 0 bases, and 16 bases lay in between. CDR3 length equals 14 residues. Here the CDR3 reads CATPVGDISYEQYF. For the CDR3, the DNA is TGCGCCACCCCGGTCGGGGACATCTCCTACGAGCAGTACTTC.

This chain connects TRBV2 to TRBJ1-4, with unresolved D. Germline CDR1 is SNHLY and CDR2 is FYNNEI. The CDR3 contains 16 residues. The V and J ends lost 5 bases and 0 bases respectively, with 13 bases between them. This CDR3 is CASSPLRGATNEKLFF. CDR3 sequence (DNA): TGTGCCAGCAGTCCCTTACGCGGTGCAACTAATGAAAAACTGTTTTTT.

V and J are TRBV28 and TRBJ1-2, with D maybe TRBD1 (6 bases). Trimming removed 5 bases at V and 6 bases at J, with 25 bases between. The CDR3 is 17 residues long. The germline CDR1 and CDR2 sequences are MDHEN and SYDVKM. The CDR3 here is CASSDRDMWGLTDGYTF. CDR3 DNA: TGTGCCAGCAGTGACCGGGACATGTGGGGCCTGACAGATGGCTACACCTTC.

V gene TRBV5-1 combines with J gene TRBJ2-7, with 13 bases that match TRBD2. The ends lost 4 bases at V and 5 bases at J; junction bases unmatched: 6. The CDR3 extends over 15 amino acids. The germline V gene encodes CDR1 SGHRS and CDR2 YFSETQ. The CDR3 region has the DNA TGCGCCAGCAGCAGCGGACTAGCGGGAGTTCACGAGCAGTACTTC. Its protein product is CASSSGLAGVHEQYF.

This chain uses TRBV5-1 with TRBJ2-1; 7 nucleotides match TRBD1. Germline loops: CDR1 SGHRS, CDR2 YFSETQ. The junction had 4 bases not matched to a gene; V was cut back by 2 bases and J by 8 bases. There are 13 residues in the CDR3. CDR3 amino acids: CASSLQGPDEQFF. CDR3 nucleotide sequence: TGCGCCAGCAGCTTACAGGGGCCGGATGAGCAGTTCTTC. The full variable domain, in which reference TRBV5-1 and TRBJ2-1 provide the parts outside the CDR3, is KAGVTQTPRYLIKTRGQQVTLSCSPISGHRSVSWYQQTPGQGLQFLFEYFSETQRNKGNFPGRFSGRQFSNSRSEMNVSTLELGDSALYLCASSLQGPDEQFFGPGTRLTVL.